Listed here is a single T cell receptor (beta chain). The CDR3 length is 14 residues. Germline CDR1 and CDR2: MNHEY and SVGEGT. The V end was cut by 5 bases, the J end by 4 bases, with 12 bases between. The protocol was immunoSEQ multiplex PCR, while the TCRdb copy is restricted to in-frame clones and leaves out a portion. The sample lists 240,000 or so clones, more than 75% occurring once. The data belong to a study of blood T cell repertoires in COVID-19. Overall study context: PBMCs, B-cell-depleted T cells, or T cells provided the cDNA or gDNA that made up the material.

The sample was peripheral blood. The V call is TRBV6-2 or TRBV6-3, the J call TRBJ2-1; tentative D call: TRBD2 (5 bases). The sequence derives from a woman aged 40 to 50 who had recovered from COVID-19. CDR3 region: CASSKRRSYNEQFF. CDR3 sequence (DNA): TGTGCCAGCAGTAAGCGGAGGTCGTACAATGAGCAGTTCTTC.